This T cell receptor (beta chain) was sequenced during a study of OX40 agonist ivuxolimab in advanced cancers. Study-level findings and limits: Patients with a partial response at 0.1-3.0 mg/kg had among the lowest clonal expansion.

In the case of this clone: The antigen is undetermined.

Measured with immunoSEQ multiplex PCR; TCRdb has only the in-frame clones, and not every one. The table records just under 85,000 clones, roughly 83% of them present only once. The sample consisted of CD4+ or CD8+ T cells sorted from blood, taken in a trial of the OX40 agonist ivuxolimab. This TCR was sampled from an adult with an advanced solid tumor such as melanoma, head and neck, liver or kidney cancer.

DNA for the CDR3: TGTGCCTGGAGTGTATTGTACAATGAGCAGTTCTTC. It yields the protein CAWSVLYNEQFF. V usage is TRBV30 and J usage is TRBJ2-1; no firm D call. The CDR3 runs to 12 residues. V gave up 0 bases and J gave up 4 bases, with 4 bases separating them. CDR1 GTSNPN and CDR2 SVGIG come from the germline V gene (reference sequence).